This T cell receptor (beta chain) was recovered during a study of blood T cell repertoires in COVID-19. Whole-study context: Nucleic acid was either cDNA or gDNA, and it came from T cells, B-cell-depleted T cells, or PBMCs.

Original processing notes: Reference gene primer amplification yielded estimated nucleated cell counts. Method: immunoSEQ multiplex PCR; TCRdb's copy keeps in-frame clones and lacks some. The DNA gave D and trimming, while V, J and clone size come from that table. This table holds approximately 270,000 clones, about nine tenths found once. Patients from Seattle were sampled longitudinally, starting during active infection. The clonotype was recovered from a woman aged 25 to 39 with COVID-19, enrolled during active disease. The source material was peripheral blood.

Here the CDR3 reads CATSDGSVNQPQHF. The DNA of the CDR3 is TGTGCCACCAGTGATGGGAGCGTCAATCAGCCCCAGCATTTT. V gene TRBV24-1 combines with J gene TRBJ1-5; no clear D gene. Germline V gene sequence: CDR1 KGHDR, CDR2 SFDVKD. Trimming took 3 bases from V and 3 from J, leaving 8 bases between them. The CDR3 extends over 14 amino acids.